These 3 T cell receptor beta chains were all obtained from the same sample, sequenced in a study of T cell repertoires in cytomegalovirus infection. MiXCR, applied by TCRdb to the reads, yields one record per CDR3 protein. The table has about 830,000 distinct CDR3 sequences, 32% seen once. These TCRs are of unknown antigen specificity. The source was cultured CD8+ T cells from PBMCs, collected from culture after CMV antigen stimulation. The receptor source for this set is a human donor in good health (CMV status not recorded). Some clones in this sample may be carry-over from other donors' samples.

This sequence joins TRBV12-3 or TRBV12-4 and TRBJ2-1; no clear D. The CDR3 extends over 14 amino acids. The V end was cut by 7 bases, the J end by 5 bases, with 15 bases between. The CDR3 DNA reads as TGTGCCAGCAACCGCGAAGGCCAGCACAATGAGCAGTTCTTC. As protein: CASNREGQHNEQFF.

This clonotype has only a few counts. In DNA, the CDR3 is TGTGCCAGCAGCTCATCGACAGGGAACACTGAAGCTTTCTTT. The encoded protein is CASSSSTGNTEAFF. V and J are TRBV7-8 and TRBJ1-1, with D maybe TRBD1 (6 bases). CDR3 length: 14 amino acids. The V end was cut by 4 bases, the J end by 1 base, with 10 bases between. In germline, CDR1 is SGHVS, CDR2 FQNEAQ. Full variable domain (rest looked up from reference TRBV7-8 and TRBJ1-1): GAGVSQSPRYKVAKRGQDVALRCDPISGHVSLFWYQQALGQGPEFLTYFQNEAQLDKSGLPSDRFFAERPEGSVSTLKIQRTQQEDSAVYLCASSSSTGNTEAFFGQGTRLTVV.

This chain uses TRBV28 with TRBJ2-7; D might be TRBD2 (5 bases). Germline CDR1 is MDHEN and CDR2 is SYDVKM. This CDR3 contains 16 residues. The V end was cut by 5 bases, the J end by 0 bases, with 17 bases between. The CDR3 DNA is TGTGCCAGCAGTCCTCTAGAGGACTGGAGCTCCTACGAGCAGTACTTC. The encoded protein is CASSPLEDWSSYEQYF.